Below, one TCR beta chain is given with its context. Between the trimmed V and J ends, which lost 5 bases and 8 bases, there was a span of 12 bases. Germline loops: CDR1 MNHEY, CDR2 SMNVEV (reference sequence). The CDR3 has 12 residues. This record comes from a study of shared clonotypes between healthy human individuals. The material for each subset, its genomic DNA, was split evenly across several immunoSEQ plates. TCRdb keeps only in-frame clones here, not all; method: immunoSEQ multiplex PCR. The sample contains 700,000 or so clones, about 78% of which appear only once. Sequenced: memory CD4+ T cells sorted from blood. The subset was: CD45RA-negative fraction. The receptor's source is a woman under 40 in good health. V is TRBV27 and J is TRBJ1-2; weak D call: TRBD1 (5 bases). The CDR3 spells CASSMGSGGYTF. Written as DNA, the CDR3 is TGTGCCAGCAGTATGGGATCAGGGGGCTACACCTTC.